Each of the 4 T cell receptor beta chains below was sequenced from the same sample in a study of blood T cell repertoires in COVID-19. Using immunoSEQ multiplex PCR, the repertoire was profiled, and TCRdb retains in-frame clones only, with some absent. This sample has about 380,000 clones, with 85% to 90% found just once. The sequencing input was peripheral blood. These receptors originate from a man younger than 35 with active or convalescent COVID-19.

The gene calls are TRBV7-7 and TRBJ2-1, with 13 bases identical to TRBD2. V gave up 5 bases and J gave up 8 bases; unmatched junction bases: 9. Germline V gene sequence: CDR1 SSHAT, CDR2 FNYEAQ (reference sequence). The CDR3 contains 16 residues. CDR3 loop: CASSPRGTSGVHEQFF. The CDR3 DNA is TGTGCCAGCAGCCCGAGAGGGACTAGCGGGGTCCATGAGCAGTTCTTC.

The gene calls are TRBV7-2 and TRBJ2-3; 7 nucleotides match TRBD2. V shed 1 base and J 3 bases; nucleotides not matched to a gene: 7. Germline CDR1 SGHTA, CDR2 FQGNSA. The CDR3 contains 16 residues. The CDR3 bases are TGTGCCAGCAGCTTAGTCCCTAGCGGCTTAACAGATACGCAGTATTTT. This sequence encodes CASSLVPSGLTDTQYF.

A few counts support this clone. V gene TRBV9 combines with J gene TRBJ2-7; TRBD1 matches at 9 bases. The CDR3 contains 15 residues. J lost 3 bases, V lost 1 base, and 5 bases had no gene match. The V gene's germline CDR1 is SGDLS and CDR2 YYNGEE. The CDR3 sequence is CASSVTGQGNYEQYF. For the CDR3, the DNA is TGTGCCAGCAGCGTAACGGGACAGGGAAACTACGAGCAGTACTTC.

This rearrangement joins TRBV27 to TRBJ2-2; tentative D call: TRBD1 (6 bases). This CDR3 is built from 16 residues. CDR1 and CDR2 from the germline V gene are MNHEY and SMNVEV (reference sequence). V dropped 2 bases and J dropped 1 base, with 11 bases sitting between them. The CDR3 nucleotides are TGTGCCAGCAGTTTAGTCAGGGGCCTGAACACCGGGGAGCTGTTTTTT. It translates to CASSLVRGLNTGELFF.